This T cell receptor beta chain emerged from a study of a mutant IDH1 vaccine in newly diagnosed glioma. Turning to the study itself: Held at week 35, visit V12 was the safety follow-up, and visit V13 followed at week 47.

Clones were read by immunoSEQ multiplex PCR, and TCRdb kept only the in-frame ones, dropping some. The sample lists about 29,000 clones, around 76% occurring once. V was trimmed by 7 bases and J by 9 bases, leaving 11 bases between them. Looked up from germline, CDR1 is SGHDT and CDR2 is YYEEEE. This CDR3 contains 12 residues. Concerning this clone itself: The antigen is undetermined.

Regarding time point: week 35, safety follow-up. Each dose delivered 300 ug of mutant IDH1 20-mer peptide subcutaneously with imiquimod. During weeks 1, 3, 5, 7, 11, 15, 19 and 23, patients received eight vaccinations. Donor tumors were new WHO grade 3 or 4 IDH1-mutant, ATRX-lost astrocytomas. The receptor comes from a man in his fifties with glioma. V is TRBV5-6 and J is TRBJ1-6; the D gene is possibly TRBD1 (5 bases). Sample: PBMCs, taken from a glioma patient whose treatment included an IDH1 peptide vaccine. As DNA, the CDR3 is TGTGCCAGCGGGGCTTTGAGTTCACCCCTCCACTTT. Translating gives CASGALSSPLHF.